These T cell receptor beta chains were read from a single sample in a study of technical replicates of blood from several donors. Profiled with immunoSEQ multiplex PCR; TCRdb holds only in-frame clones, not every one. The top ten clones hold 0.3% to 0.45% of a sample with more than 65,000 clones, 92% of them seen once. Source material: T cells isolated from PBMCs. These TCRs come from a human donor in good health. The CDR3 runs from the conserved cysteine through the conserved F or W. A D gene is named only where the DNA matches it firmly. Only some rows state a clone size, as once, few, many or a class for expanded clones.

D gene	clone size	V gene	J gene	CDR3 DNA	CDR3 protein
-	-	TRBV7-9	TRBJ2-2	TGTGCCAGCAGCTTAGCGGGGCAAACCGGGGAGCTGTTTTTT	CASSLAGQTGELFF
TRBD2	-	TRBV28	TRBJ2-7	TGTGCCAGCAGTTTGCCTTCTAGCGGGACGCCCTACGAGCAGTACTTC	CASSLPSSGTPYEQYF
-	-	TRBV4-3	TRBJ1-2	TGCGCCAGCAGCCAAGGGCCGGGAGAGGACTATGGCTACACCTTC	CASSQGPGEDYGYTF
TRBD2	-	TRBV7-8	TRBJ2-3	TGTGCCAGCAGCCCATCCGTTATAGCGGGAGGGCCTAGAGATACGCAGTATTTT	CASSPSVIAGGPRDTQYF
-	-	TRBV7-9	TRBJ2-1	TGTGCCAGCAGCGAAGGGGGGGACCTCAATGAGCAGTTCTTC	CASSEGGDLNEQFF
-	-	TRBV5-4	TRBJ2-7	TGTGCCAGCAGCCCGGACTTCTCCTACGAGCAGTACTTC	CASSPDFSYEQYF
-	-	TRBV19	TRBJ2-5	TGTGCCAGTAGTGACCGGGACTTCCAAGAGACCCAGTACTTC	CASSDRDFQETQYF
TRBD1	-	TRBV19	TRBJ1-2	TGTGCCGCACAGGGGACAAACTATGGCTACACCTTC	CAAQGTNYGYTF
-	-	TRBV5-4	TRBJ1-1	TGTGCCAGCAGCTTGAAGAGGGAGGGGAGCACTGAAGCTTTCTTT	CASSLKREGSTEAFF
-	-	TRBV5-4	TRBJ1-2	TGTGCCAGCAGCCCCCAGGGGTCGGACTATGGCTACACCTTC	CASSPQGSDYGYTF
TRBD1	once	TRBV5-1	TRBJ1-2	TGCGCCAGCAGCTTCGGACAGGAGGTCTATGGCTACACCTTC	CASSFGQEVYGYTF
TRBD2	-	TRBV18	TRBJ2-7	TGTGCCAGCTCATCTCGGACTAGCGGTACCTACGAGCAGTACTTC	CASSSRTSGTYEQYF
-	-	TRBV13	TRBJ2-7	TGTGCCAGCAGCTTCCGGGACTTATTCTACGAGCAGTACTTC	CASSFRDLFYEQYF
-	once	TRBV7-8	TRBJ2-3	TGTGCCAGCAGCTTAGGGCGGCCAGATACGCAGTATTTT	CASSLGRPDTQYF
TRBD1	-	TRBV19	TRBJ1-2	TGTGCCAGTAGTAGGCAGGGGGACTATGGCTACACCTTC	CASSRQGDYGYTF
TRBD1	-	TRBV5-5	TRBJ1-4	TGTGCCAGCAGCTTGTACCTTCCGGGACAGGGAAATGAAAAACTGTTTTTT	CASSLYLPGQGNEKLFF
-	-	TRBV30	TRBJ1-5	TGTGCCTGGAATTACGGGGGTAGCAATCAGCCCCAGCATTTT	CAWNYGGSNQPQHF
TRBD2	once	TRBV7-2	TRBJ2-1	TGTGCCAGCAGCTTAGCGGCTAGCGGGAACTACAATGAGCAGTTCTTC	CASSLAASGNYNEQFF
TRBD1	once	TRBV27	TRBJ2-1	TGTGCCAGCAGTTTAAACAGGGGCCACAATGAGCAGTTCTTC	CASSLNRGHNEQFF
TRBD1	-	TRBV10-1	TRBJ2-7	TGCGCCAGCAGTGATGGGACAGGGGGTTTCTTCAACGAGCAGTACTTC	CASSDGTGGFFNEQYF
TRBD2	once	TRBV6-1	TRBJ2-7	TGTGCCAGCAGGACTAGCGCCTCCTCCTACGAGCAGTACTTC	CASRTSASSYEQYF
TRBD1	-	TRBV2	TRBJ1-1	TGTGCCAGCAGAAAATCTACAGGGGTCAACACTGAAGCTTTCTTT	CASRKSTGVNTEAFF
TRBD2	-	TRBV9	TRBJ2-5	TGTGCCAGCAGCGTTTCTGGGACTAGAATTTTCCAAGAGACCCAGTACTTC	CASSVSGTRIFQETQYF
TRBD1	-	TRBV27	TRBJ1-1	TGTGCCACCCAACAGGGGGGTATGAACACTGAAGCTTTCTTT	CATQQGGMNTEAFF
TRBD1	-	TRBV5-8	TRBJ2-3	TGTGCCAGCAGCCCTGGGGACAGAGATACAGATACGCAGTATTTT	CASSPGDRDTDTQYF
TRBD1	-	TRBV11-2	TRBJ2-7	TGTGCCAGCAGCTTATTGGGGACAGGGGAAGAGCAGTACTTC	CASSLLGTGEEQYF
-	-	TRBV7-2	TRBJ2-7	TGTGCCAGCAGCTTATCTAGCGCGCCTTTATACGAGCAGTACTTC	CASSLSSAPLYEQYF
-	-	TRBV10-3	TRBJ1-1	TGTGCCACCAAACATCAGGGCACTGAAGCTTTCTTT	CATKHQGTEAFF
-	-	TRBV27	TRBJ2-7	TGTGCCAGCAGTTTACTAGGGGGAAACGAGCAGTACTTC	CASSLLGGNEQYF
-	-	TRBV11-3	TRBJ2-5	TGTGCCAGCAGCCCCCGTGGCGGGACCCAGTACTTC	CASSPRGGTQYF
-	-	TRBV7-2	TRBJ1-2	TGTGCCAGCAGGAACAGGGACGGCTACACCTTC	CASRNRDGYTF
-	-	TRBV9	TRBJ1-2	TGTGCCAGCAGCGTAGTAGGGACAAACTATGGCTACACCTTC	CASSVVGTNYGYTF
-	-	TRBV30	TRBJ1-3	TGTGCCTGGAGTGTACTGGGAAACACCATATATTTT	CAWSVLGNTIYF
-	-	TRBV29-1	TRBJ1-2	TGCAGCGTTGAGGGGAGGGCGCACTATGGCTACACCTTC	CSVEGRAHYGYTF
-	once	TRBV30	TRBJ2-2	TGTGCCCGTGGACTCGGAGGAGGGGAGCTGTTTTTT	CARGLGGGELFF
-	-	TRBV2	TRBJ2-7	TGTGCCAGCAAAGCAAATAACTACGAGCAGTACTTC	CASKANNYEQYF
-	-	TRBV2	TRBJ1-5	TGTGCCAGCAGTACAGGGTTAGGTAGCAATCAGCCCCAGCATTTT	CASSTGLGSNQPQHF
-	-	TRBV28	TRBJ1-1	TGTGCCAGCAGTTTAGGGCAGCAGAACACTGAAGCTTTCTTT	CASSLGQQNTEAFF
-	-	TRBV19	TRBJ1-5	TGTGCCAGTAGTATGATGGGCAGGATGAGCAATCAGCCCCAGCATTTT	CASSMMGRMSNQPQHF
TRBD2	-	TRBV7-9	TRBJ2-2	TGTGCCAGCAGCTTAGTCGCGGGAGGGCCGATCGGGGAGCTGTTTTTT	CASSLVAGGPIGELFF
TRBD2	-	TRBV18	TRBJ2-1	TGTGCCAGCTCTCCTACTAGCGGGAGCTCCTACAATGAGCAGTTCTTC	CASSPTSGSSYNEQFF
-	-	TRBV29-1	TRBJ1-2	TGCAGCGTTGGGCAGTCGAATGGCTACACCTTC	CSVGQSNGYTF
TRBD2	-	TRBV29-1	TRBJ2-1	TGCAGCGTTTCTAAACTAGCGGGAGTAATTTCGAATGAGCAGTTCTTC	CSVSKLAGVISNEQFF
TRBD1	-	TRBV19	TRBJ1-2	TGTGCCACCATAGGGGGCGGCTATGGCTACACCTTC	CATIGGGYGYTF
-	-	TRBV5-5	TRBJ1-3	TGTGCCAGCAGCTTGGTCCTCTCCTCTGGAAACACCATATATTTT	CASSLVLSSGNTIYF
-	-	TRBV4-3	TRBJ2-7	TGCGCCAGCAGCCAAGGTCCAGGGAACGAGCAGTACTTC	CASSQGPGNEQYF
TRBD1	-	TRBV30	TRBJ2-7	TGTGCCTGGTGGGAACCGGGACAGGGGGCTTTCGAGCAGTACTTC	CAWWEPGQGAFEQYF
-	-	TRBV7-9	TRBJ2-1	TGTGCCAGCAGCCCTTCACCGGGACACGGAGAGTTCTTC	CASSPSPGHGEFF
TRBD2	once	TRBV25-1	TRBJ2-1	TGTGCCAGCAGTGAATTTGTCGGGAGGGCCAAGAACAATGAGCAGTTCTTC	CASSEFVGRAKNNEQFF